Listed here is a single T cell receptor beta chain. The specificity of this receptor is unknown. It has no much larger one-base neighbor in the sample; base qualities were not kept. Using the deep immunoSEQ assay, multiplex PCR amplified TCR CDR3 regions from genomic DNA. Extracted genomic DNA from each cell subset was spread evenly across all wells of several immunoSEQ 96-well plates, with each plate serving as a replicate. For sorted subsets, each replicate PCR was loaded with 150 to 250 ng genomic DNA, equivalent to about 33,000 T cell genomes. The purified libraries were quantified using a Qubit 3.0 fluorometer, sized with a Bioanalyzer 2100, and then quantified again using the KAPA Library Quantification kit. A separate single-read 150-cycle Illumina NextSeq 550 flow cell was used to sequence each immunoSEQ 96-well plate. The paper's processing steps were these. Because the immunoSEQ output held only junctional sequences and lacked quality scores, the filtering could not match the filtering applied to full-length reads. To assign V/J genes and CDR3, sequences were annotated against IMGT germline references using PyIR, a Python wrapper for IgBLAST v1.9. Any read was removed if the V/J assignment was weak (E-value above 1e-6), the CDR3 was missing, or the read contained stop codons, out-of-frame junctions, or ambiguous translated residues. A V3J clonotype was defined by an identical inferred V gene, J gene, and CDR3 amino acid sequence. Percentage overlap between repertoires was computed as shared unique clonotypes divided by the size of the smaller repertoire. RTK rarefaction, the Chao1 estimator, and Recon v2.1 estimates of unobserved clonotypes were used to assess repertoire richness. Generation probabilities were computed with OLGA for all TCRbeta clonotypes obtained by the gDNA method from a handful of donors. This immuneACCESS table, as held by TCRdb, lists in-frame sequences with V and J called but not all clones. Of the missing ones, under half trace to an unresolved V gene in checked studies; the others have no known cause. The D gene and trimming were derived from the DNA, and the V and J assignments and clone size from that table. Recorded for this sample are a few hundred thousand clones; 97% of them occurred a single time. The ten largest clones represent around 0.06% of the sample.

These data belong to a study of shared clonotypes between healthy human individuals (dated by TCRdb to 2020 to 2022). For the study in its entirety: The cohort included a few men and a couple of women between 18 and 49 years of age. Leukapheresis yielded between about 0.94 and 9 billion PBMCs per donor. Different laboratories and diverse techniques were used to prepare libraries and sequence TCR repertoires, to increase sequencing depth and limit assay-specific biases. For each donor, three plates each were used for CD4 naive and CD4 memory, two plates were used for CD8 naive, and one plate was used for CD8 memory. To estimate repertoire size and how much clonotype sharing occurs between individuals, the study deeply sequenced the blood TCR repertoires of five healthy adults.

V gives up 6 bases and J gives up 0 bases, and the segment between their germline ends measures 15 bases. Spanning cysteine to phenylalanine, the CDR3 consists of 15 amino acids. Kept here is only the CDR3 DNA, which spans 45 bases and is read in frame from base 1. In the germline V gene, CDR1 corresponds to MNHEY and CDR2 to SVGAGI. Broad study findings and their caveats: Even with the large sequencing depth, rarefaction of the sorted-subset datasets indicated that sequencing was incomplete. Compared with non-shared clonotypes, clonotypes shared by all four sorted-subset donors had higher generation probabilities. Estimated clonotype richness was generally larger for naive than for memory subsets. When several donors were compared, the shared fraction of clonotypes was 5% to 6.5% for naive CD4, around 3.6% for naive CD8, 2.3% for memory CD4, and around 0.37% for memory CD8. Pairwise subsampling indicated that sequencing depth was expected to affect the degree of clonotype sharing among donors. Sampling was restricted to blood, and TCR repertoires in tissues likely differ from the TCR repertoires found in blood. The genetic and exposure-history diversity represented was limited by the small number of donors.

Healthy HIV-negative adults with no recently reported acute infections or vaccinations were included as donors. Every donor was a Caucasian adult residing in Nashville, Tennessee, USA. CD4+ T cells were enriched by magnetic negative selection; naive cells were then positively selected on CD45RA, and the negative fraction formed the memory subset. Blood was obtained by leukapheresis, after which PBMCs were separated by Ficoll-Histopaque density gradient centrifugation and cryopreserved in liquid nitrogen vapor phase. Analytical flow cytometry was used to check the purity and quantity of every magnetically sorted T cell population. Genomic DNA was isolated from every sorted fraction and measured by UV absorbance on a Nanodrop 2000c.

The sequenced sample was naive CD4+ T cells sorted from blood. In light of the paper, this sample's cell subset or site label describes: CD45RA+ positively selected. The clonotype comes from a woman aged 25-40 years in good health. Here the chain combines TRBV6-5 and TRBJ2-7, with the D assignment possibly TRBD1 or TRBD2, given 6 matching bases for each. The bases read TGTGCCAGCAGCCTCAGAGGGGGGAGCTCCTACGAGCAGTACTTC. Translated, it reads CASSLRGGSSYEQYF.